This T cell receptor (beta chain) was recovered during a study of identical twins. Findings of the study overall: Out-of-frame alpha sequences shared by twins were enriched for low generation probability. Insertions were reduced in abundant cord blood beta clonotypes but not in memory repertoires. Cross-sectional statistical analysis, not tracking of the same donors, underpinned the conclusions.

The V and J ends lost 3 bases and 10 bases, in that order; junction bases with no gene match: 7. There are 14 residues in the CDR3. TCRdb fed the 5' RACE reads into MiXCR, producing one record per CDR3 protein. The sample shows around 490,000 distinct CDR3 sequences, around 24% of them seen only once. Comments on this clonotype: The target antigen is unknown.

This sample was shared with a second study, whose subject was yellow fever vaccine responses in identical twins.

This sequence was found in a woman between 18 and 29 years old in good health. This rearrangement joins TRBV12-3 or TRBV12-4 to TRBJ2-1; 9 bases align to TRBD2. Sequencing used CD4+ T cells sorted from blood. CDR3 DNA: TGTGCCAGCAGTTTTAGGCTAGCGGGATGGGAGCAGTTCTTC. This encodes CASSFRLAGWEQFF.